The 21 T cell receptor beta chains below were found in one sample sequenced in a study of shared clonotypes between healthy human individuals. Profiling relied on immunoSEQ multiplex PCR, and the TCRdb table lists in-frame clones only, not all of them. Counted here are about 2.4 million clones, around 94% occurring once; the ten biggest clones make up around 0.14%. The sample taken for sequencing was naive CD4+ T cells sorted from blood. Subset denoted: CD45RA+ positively selected. The origin of the receptors is a man younger than 35 in good health.

Regarding this clone: The sample holds other DNA sequences that translate to the same CDR3. The J gene is TRBJ1-4, the V gene TRBV5-1; tentatively, D is TRBD1 (5 bases). The germline V and J ends were trimmed by 0 bases and 5 bases, with 8 bases remaining between them. This CDR3 has 14 amino acids. In germline, CDR1 is SGHRS, CDR2 YFSETQ. The CDR3 is CASSLGQGNEKLFF. The CDR3, as DNA: TGCGCCAGCAGCTTGGGTCAGGGCAATGAAAAACTGTTTTTT.

This chain uses TRBV6-5 with TRBJ2-3; D is perhaps TRBD2 (6 bases). V was shortened by 4 bases and J by 4 bases, with 18 bases between the two germline ends. The germline CDR1 and CDR2 sequences are MNHEY and SVGAGI. This CDR3 contains 16 residues. The CDR3 spells CASSSLAGRHPDTQYF. CDR3 nucleotides: TGTGCCAGCAGTTCCCTTGCCGGGAGACACCCAGATACGCAGTATTTT.

The rearrangement uses TRBV7-8 and TRBJ1-5, with D possibly matching TRBD1 (6 bases). Germline values: CDR1 SGHVS, CDR2 FQNEAQ. CDR3 length: 13 amino acids. Trimming cost V 4 bases and J 7 bases, with 11 bases left between them. This chain's CDR3 is CASSWDNSQPQHF. DNA for the CDR3: TGTGCCAGCAGCTGGGACAACAGCCAGCCCCAGCATTTT.

V and J are TRBV7-9 and TRBJ1-4; 7 bases agree with TRBD1. CDR1 is SEHNR and CDR2 is FQNEAQ in the germline V gene (reference sequence). The ends lost 5 bases at V and 7 bases at J; junction bases unmatched: 7. CDR3 length: 14 residues. CDR3 DNA: TGTGCCAGCAGCAACACAGGGGTTGGTGAAAAACTGTTTTTT. It codes for CASSNTGVGEKLFF.

The CDR3 DNA reads TGTGCCAGCAGTTCCTGGGTGGGTTATAATTCACCCCTCCACTTT. Protein: CASSSWVGYNSPLHF. V gene TRBV27 combines with J gene TRBJ1-6, with no clear D. Germline CDR1 and CDR2: MNHEY and SMNVEV (reference sequence). V was trimmed by 4 bases and J by 4 bases, leaving 11 bases between them. This CDR3 has 15 amino acids.

The V and J genes are TRBV6-5 and TRBJ2-2; D is uncertain. Germline V lookup: CDR1 MNHEY, CDR2 SVGAGI. CDR3 length: 13 residues. With 8 bases removed from V and 5 bases from J, the gap between germline ends came to 12 bases. The DNA of the CDR3 is TGTGCCAGCCGATATGGGATGACCGGGGAGCTGTTTTTT. Translating it yields CASRYGMTGELFF.

This clone was recorded only once. The chain combines TRBV5-1 with TRBJ1-6; D is uncertain. This CDR3 has 14 residues. CDR1 and CDR2 from the germline V gene are SGHRS and YFSETQ. The germline V and J ends were trimmed by 0 bases and 11 bases, with 12 bases remaining between them. The CDR3 DNA reads as TGCGCCAGCAGCTTGGTGACGCGCAGTGCACCCCTCCACTTT. Its protein is CASSLVTRSAPLHF.

This chain uses TRBV7-9 with TRBJ2-5; 10 nucleotides align to TRBD1. CDR1 SEHNR and CDR2 FQNEAQ come from the germline V gene (reference sequence). The CDR3 totals 14 residues. The ends lost 4 bases at V and 4 bases at J; junction bases unmatched: 3. CDR3 bases: TGTGCCAGCAGCTGGGACAGGGGCACAGAGACCCAGTACTTC. Translation gives CASSWDRGTETQYF.

The rearrangement links TRBV14 to TRBJ2-7, with D uncertain. CDR3 length equals 14 residues. V lost 6 bases and J lost 7, with 19 bases in between. The germline CDR1 and CDR2 sequences are SGHDN and FVKESK. CDR3 coding DNA: TGTGCCAGCAGTCATCTACTGGTGGTGGGGGAGCAGTACTTC. Amino acids: CASSHLLVVGEQYF.

This chain connects TRBV27 to TRBJ2-1; D possibly uses TRBD1 or TRBD2 (5 bases each). The CDR3 extends over 15 amino acids. V lost 5 bases, J lost 4 bases, and 15 bases lay in between. Per the germline V gene, CDR1 is MNHEY and CDR2 is SMNVEV (reference sequence). The CDR3 loop is CASSRRDLPYNEQFF. CDR3 nucleotide sequence: TGTGCCAGCAGTCGCCGGGACCTACCTTACAATGAGCAGTTCTTC.

The gene calls are TRBV10-3 and TRBJ1-3; a possible D gene is TRBD1 (5 bases). V dropped 6 bases and J dropped 0 bases, with 9 bases sitting between them. In germline, CDR1 is ENHRY, CDR2 SYGVKD. The CDR3 consists of 14 residues. CDR3 bases: TGTGCCATCAGAGACAGTTCCTCTGGAAACACCATATATTTT. Amino acid sequence: CAIRDSSSGNTIYF.

This clone has only one observation. The chain has TRBV11-2 and TRBJ2-3, with 9 bases aligning to TRBD1. The CDR3 loop spans 16 amino acids. Germline V gene lookup returns CDR1 SGHAT and CDR2 FQNNGV. After removal of 2 bases from V and 5 bases from J, the junction contained 8 bases not matched to a gene. CDR3 residues: CASSLPRDRVKDTQYF. The CDR3 DNA follows: TGTGCCAGCAGCTTACCCCGGGACAGGGTGAAAGATACGCAGTATTTT. The complete variable domain, with remaining parts taken from reference TRBV11-2 and TRBJ2-3, reads EAGVAQSPRYKIIEKRQSVAFWCNPISGHATLYWYQQILGQGPKLLIQFQNNGVVDDSQLPKDRFSAERLKGVDSTLKIQPAKLEDSAVYLCASSLPRDRVKDTQYFGPGTRLTVL.

The V and J genes are TRBV5-1 and TRBJ1-6; D may be TRBD1 (5 bases). V was clipped by 2 bases and J by 4 bases, with 13 bases between them. Germline V gene lookup returns CDR1 SGHRS and CDR2 YFSETQ. There are 16 residues in the CDR3. The CDR3 sequence is CASSLSGARYNSPLHF. CDR3 DNA: TGCGCCAGCAGCTTATCCGGGGCCCGATATAATTCACCCCTCCACTTT.

The CDR3 here is CASSLEVNTEAFF. Written as DNA, the CDR3 is TGCGCCAGCAGCCTGGAGGTGAACACTGAAGCTTTCTTT. This chain connects TRBV4-3 to TRBJ1-1; D gene ambiguous. Per germline, CDR1 LGHNA and CDR2 YSLEER. The CDR3 runs 13 residues. V lost 4 bases, J lost 0 bases, and 6 bases lay in between.

This clone was counted once. This chain connects TRBV7-9 to TRBJ2-5; TRBD2 matches 9 bases. The CDR3 consists of 15 residues. V shed 1 base, J shed 4 bases, and the junction held 4 bases outside the gene matches. The V gene's germline CDR1 is SEHNR and CDR2 FQNEAQ (reference sequence). CDR3 sequence: CASSLGGGAAETQYF. CDR3 sequence (DNA): TGTGCCAGCAGCTTAGGCGGGGGGGCCGCAGAGACCCAGTACTTC.

The J gene is TRBJ2-2, the V gene TRBV11-2, with TRBD2 identical over 12 bases. The CDR3 runs to 19 residues. Germline values: CDR1 SGHAT, CDR2 FQNNGV. Trimming took 1 base from V and 4 from J; bases not matched to a gene: 10. CDR3: CASSLGEILAGGPTGELFF. The CDR3 DNA follows: TGTGCCAGCAGCTTAGGGGAGATTCTAGCGGGGGGGCCCACCGGGGAGCTGTTTTTT.

This sequence joins TRBV19 and TRBJ1-1; D might be TRBD1 (5 bases). Germline V gives CDR1 LNHDA, CDR2 SQIVND (reference sequence). This CDR3 comprises 16 residues. Trimming removed 9 bases from V and 1 base from J, with 21 bases in between. In nucleotides, the CDR3 is TGTGCCAGCCACCGGGACTCAAGGGTTGGGAACACTGAAGCTTTCTTT. Protein product: CASHRDSRVGNTEAFF.

The chain joins TRBV11-2 to TRBJ2-3, with a weak D call TRBD2 (5 bases). Trimming cost V 0 bases and J 2 bases, with 9 bases left between them. There are 15 residues in the CDR3. The germline V gene has CDR1 SGHAT and CDR2 FQNNGV. The CDR3: CASSLDGVFTDTQYF. The CDR3 DNA reads as TGTGCCAGCAGCTTAGACGGGGTGTTCACAGATACGCAGTATTTT.

V usage is TRBV29-1 and J usage is TRBJ1-1, with no clear D. CDR1 and CDR2 (germline): SQVTM, ANQGSEA. Between the trimmed V and J ends, which lost 6 bases and 5 bases, there was a span of 10 bases. This CDR3 is built from 11 residues. CDR3 region: CSVDPATEAFF. The CDR3 coding sequence is TGCAGCGTCGATCCTGCTACTGAAGCTTTCTTT.

J is TRBJ1-5 and V is TRBV7-9, with 7 nucleotides matching TRBD1. The V gene's germline CDR1 is SEHNR and CDR2 FQNEAQ (reference sequence). Losses at the gene ends were 5 bases for V and 5 bases for J; bases not matched to a gene: 9. This CDR3 comprises 15 residues. The CDR3 reads CASSPGQVADQPQHF. The CDR3 bases are TGTGCCAGCAGCCCAGGACAGGTCGCGGATCAGCCCCAGCATTTT. Looking up the rest from reference TRBV7-9 and TRBJ1-5 gives the full variable domain: DTGVSQNPRHKITKRGQNVTFRCDPISEHNRLYWYRQTLGQGPEFLTYFQNEAQLEKSRLLSDRFSAERPKGSFSTLEIQRTEQGDSAMYLCASSPGQVADQPQHFGDGTRLSIL.

In this sample, this clone turned up a few times. The identical CDR3 is also encoded by other nucleotide sequences in the sample. The rearrangement joins TRBV7-9 to TRBJ1-1; perhaps TRBD1 as D (6 bases). Germline V lookup: CDR1 SEHNR, CDR2 FQNEAQ (reference sequence). V was pared by 5 bases and J by 2 bases, with 12 bases between. This CDR3 is 14 amino acids long. CDR3 loop: CASSPQQGNTEAFF. CDR3 in DNA: TGTGCCAGCAGCCCACAACAGGGAAACACTGAAGCTTTCTTT.